The 30 T cell receptor beta chains presented below share a single source sample, sequenced in a study of shared clonotypes between healthy human individuals. Method: immunoSEQ multiplex PCR; TCRdb's copy keeps in-frame clones and lacks some. This table holds some 580,000 clones, around 97% found once. The specimen sequenced was naive CD4+ T cells sorted from blood. Regarding subset: CD45RA+ positively selected. Receptor source: a woman aged 25 to 45 in good health.

The chain couples TRBV19 to TRBJ2-7; weak D call: TRBD2 (5 bases). Germline CDR1 reads LNHDA; CDR2 reads SQIVND (reference sequence). The CDR3 extends over 15 amino acids. V shed 6 bases and J shed 0 bases, with 15 bases lying between them. The CDR3 sequence: CASRFGGGSSYEQYF. CDR3 in DNA: TGTGCCAGTAGGTTCGGAGGCGGTAGCTCCTACGAGCAGTACTTC.

The CDR3 region has the DNA TGTGCCAGTAGTATAGATCGAGCGGGAGAGTCTGAGCAGTACTTC. Its translation: CASSIDRAGESEQYF. V gene TRBV19 combines with J gene TRBJ2-7; 8 bases fit TRBD2. The germline V gene has CDR1 LNHDA and CDR2 SQIVND (reference sequence). The CDR3 sequence is 15 residues long. V lost 0 bases, J lost 7 bases, and 8 bases stayed unmatched.

The chain employs TRBV11-2 and TRBJ2-7; weak D call: TRBD1 (6 bases). The V and J ends lost 0 bases and 0 bases respectively, with 18 bases between them. Germline V lookup: CDR1 SGHAT, CDR2 FQNNGV. This CDR3 spans 18 amino acids. CDR3 coding DNA: TGTGCCAGCAGCTTAGATTGGCCCGCATGGGACAACTCCTACGAGCAGTACTTC. It yields the protein CASSLDWPAWDNSYEQYF.

The rearrangement uses TRBV28 and TRBJ2-7; TRBD2 is a possible D gene (6 bases). This CDR3 spans 18 amino acids. Per the germline V gene, CDR1 is MDHEN and CDR2 is SYDVKM. Trimming took 3 bases from V and 0 from J, leaving 21 bases between them. CDR3 residues: CASSFRMGSGVNSYEQYF. For the CDR3, the DNA is TGTGCCAGCAGTTTCCGTATGGGTTCGGGGGTGAACTCCTACGAGCAGTACTTC.

The V call is TRBV27, the J call TRBJ2-3, with D perhaps TRBD2 (5 bases). V lost 4 bases and J lost 3, with 17 bases in between. Germline V gene data show CDR1 as MNHEY and CDR2 as SMNVEV (reference sequence). The CDR3 covers 16 residues. The CDR3 DNA follows: TGTGCCAGCAGTTGGGCGGGTCGCGGGTGGACAGATACGCAGTATTTT. Protein product: CASSWAGRGWTDTQYF.

In this sample, this clone turned up once. This chain joins TRBV6-1 and TRBJ1-1; D possibly corresponds to TRBD1 (5 bases). The germline V gene encodes CDR1 MNHNS and CDR2 SASEGT. The CDR3 is made up of 12 amino acids. Trimming took 6 bases from V and 3 from J, leaving 8 bases between them. The DNA for the CDR3 is TGTGCCAGCAGCAGGGTGGACACTGAAGCTTTCTTT. Translation: CASSRVDTEAFF.

V and J are TRBV2 and TRBJ2-7; D remains ambiguous. Germline V gives CDR1 SNHLY, CDR2 FYNNEI. This CDR3 comprises 14 residues. Trimming took off 5 bases at V and 0 bases at J, with 11 bases between the two ends. The CDR3, as DNA: TGTGCCAGCAGTAGGGAATTGGACTCCTACGAGCAGTACTTC. Translating it yields CASSRELDSYEQYF.

The chain has TRBV28 and TRBJ2-4; D remains unclear. The CDR3 spans 16 residues. CDR1 MDHEN and CDR2 SYDVKM come from the germline V gene. V was shortened by 2 bases and J by 0 bases, with 11 bases between the two germline ends. For the CDR3, the DNA is TGTGCCAGCAGTTTAGGTCGGCGTCTAGCCAAAAACATTCAGTACTTC. Translating gives CASSLGRRLAKNIQYF.

The V gene is TRBV29-1, the J gene TRBJ2-5; possibly TRBD2 for D (5 bases). The germline CDR1 and CDR2 sequences are SQVTM and ANQGSEA. The CDR3 has 11 residues. V lost 7 bases and J lost 3, with 9 bases in between. The CDR3 here is CSGRLKETQYF. For the CDR3, the DNA is TGCAGCGGTAGACTAAAAGAGACCCAGTACTTC.

The chain uses TRBV5-6 and TRBJ2-7; TRBD2 agrees at 7 bases. Germline CDR1 is SGHDT and CDR2 is YYEEEE. This CDR3 comprises 14 residues. After removal of 10 bases from V and 1 base from J, the junction contained 11 bases not matched to a gene. The CDR3 DNA is TGTGCCGATGCTACTAGCGTAGGATCCTACGAGCAGTACTTC. Residues: CADATSVGSYEQYF.

The rearrangement links TRBV28 to TRBJ1-6; D is perhaps TRBD1 (5 bases). Between the trimmed V and J ends, which lost 3 bases and 9 bases, there was a span of 15 bases. From germline, CDR1 is MDHEN and CDR2 SYDVKM. CDR3 size: 15 residues. The DNA of the CDR3 is TGTGCCAGCAGTTTGAGCCAATACGGGGGTTCACCCCTCCACTTT. Translation gives CASSLSQYGGSPLHF.

This sequence joins TRBV6-5 and TRBJ2-3, with D perhaps matching TRBD2 (6 bases). The CDR3 is 15 residues long. Germline CDR1 is MNHEY and CDR2 is SVGAGI. The V end lost 5 bases, the J end lost 0 bases, and 12 bases lay between the germline ends. The CDR3 loop reads CASSRGTVSTDTQYF. The CDR3, as DNA: TGTGCCAGCAGTCGGGGGACTGTTAGCACAGATACGCAGTATTTT.

V gene TRBV5-8 combines with J gene TRBJ2-1; D possibly uses TRBD1 or TRBD2 (5 bases each). V lost 0 bases and J 7 bases, leaving 14 bases between the germline ends. CDR1 SGHTS and CDR2 YDEGEE come from the germline V gene. CDR3 length equals 15 residues. In DNA form, the CDR3 reads TGTGCCAGCAGCTTGGAAAACGGGGCCATAAATGAGCAGTTCTTC. Its translation: CASSLENGAINEQFF.

CDR3 amino acids: CASSREGSNEKLFF. The CDR3 DNA reads as TGCGCCAGCAGCAGAGAAGGTTCTAATGAAAAACTGTTTTTT. This chain links TRBV10-2 with TRBJ1-4; no definite D call. The CDR3 has 14 residues. V was shortened by 6 bases and J by 3 bases, with 11 bases between the two germline ends. Germline V gene sequence: CDR1 WSHSY, CDR2 SAAADI.

This chain links TRBV7-9 with TRBJ2-5, with 9 bases matching TRBD1. The CDR3 runs to 15 residues. The germline V gene has CDR1 SEHNR and CDR2 FQNEAQ (reference sequence). Germline trimming cut 2 bases from V and 5 bases from J; bases unmatched to any gene: 6. The CDR3 region has the DNA TGTGCCAGCAGCTTAACAGGGGGCGTAGTGGAGACCCAGTACTTC. It is translated as CASSLTGGVVETQYF.

The table lists this clone with a count of one. An end of the junction does not agree with germline; a read error may underlie this. The rearrangement joins TRBV6-5 to TRBJ1-1, with D maybe TRBD1 (5 bases). This CDR3 is 13 amino acids long. Germline CDR1 is MNHEY and CDR2 is SVGAGI. This CDR3 reads CASSRTPNTEVFF. The CDR3 DNA follows: TGTGCCAGCAGCCGGACACCGAACACTGAAGTTTTCTTT.

A single count supports this clone. The sample has other DNA sequences that encode this CDR3 too. The J gene is TRBJ1-1, the V gene TRBV6-5, with D possibly being TRBD1 (6 bases). This CDR3 has 13 residues. Trimming removed 5 bases from V and 2 bases from J, with 9 bases in between. Germline V lookup: CDR1 MNHEY, CDR2 SVGAGI. The CDR3 DNA sequence: TGTGCCAGCAGTAACAGGGTAAACACTGAAGCTTTCTTT. Amino acid sequence: CASSNRVNTEAFF.

The rearrangement joins TRBV7-9 to TRBJ2-5; 9 bases are shared with TRBD2. The V gene end was trimmed by 6 bases and the J gene end by 5 bases; junction bases not matched to a gene: 10. This CDR3 has 15 amino acids. The germline CDR1 and CDR2 sequences are SEHNR and FQNEAQ (reference sequence). The CDR3 DNA reads as TGTGCCAGCAGGCTGGCGGGAGGGCCCGGCGAGACCCAGTACTTC. The encoded protein is CASRLAGGPGETQYF. The whole variable domain, filled in from reference TRBV7-9 and TRBJ2-5, reads DTGVSQNPRHKITKRGQNVTFRCDPISEHNRLYWYRQTLGQGPEFLTYFQNEAQLEKSRLLSDRFSAERPKGSFSTLEIQRTEQGDSAMYLCASRLAGGPGETQYFGPGTRLLVL.

The chain uses TRBV7-9 and TRBJ1-5; 9 nucleotides match TRBD1. The J segment lost 6 bases and the V segment lost 5 bases, leaving 8 bases of the junction unmatched. The CDR3 runs 15 residues. CDR1 and CDR2 (germline): SEHNR, FQNEAQ (reference sequence). As DNA, the CDR3 is TGTGCCAGCAGCGACAAACAGGGGGCGGGTCAGCCCCAGCATTTT. Its translation: CASSDKQGAGQPQHF.

V usage is TRBV7-3 and J usage is TRBJ2-1, with 11 positions matching TRBD2. The CDR3 contains 16 residues. The V segment lost 5 bases and the J segment 8 bases; nucleotides outside the gene matches: 11. Looked up from germline, CDR1 is SGHTA and CDR2 is FQGTGA. The chain's CDR3 is CASSPDPGLAVDEQFF. DNA for the CDR3: TGTGCCAGCAGCCCCGATCCGGGACTAGCGGTCGATGAGCAGTTCTTC.

Here the CDR3 DNA reads TGTGCCAGCAGCTCATCTTATAATGAAAAACTGTTTTTT. As protein: CASSSSYNEKLFF. The genes are TRBV11-2 and TRBJ1-4; D gene ambiguous. Germline assignment: CDR1 SGHAT and CDR2 FQNNGV. This CDR3 comprises 13 residues. V gave up 4 bases and J gave up 4 bases, with 7 bases separating them. Full variable domain (remainder filled in from reference TRBV11-2 and TRBJ1-4): EAGVAQSPRYKIIEKRQSVAFWCNPISGHATLYWYQQILGQGPKLLIQFQNNGVVDDSQLPKDRFSAERLKGVDSTLKIQPAKLEDSAVYLCASSSSYNEKLFFGSGTQLSVL.

The CDR3 sequence: CASSLVGAAEAFF. DNA of the CDR3: TGCGCCAGCAGCCTCGTCGGGGCAGCCGAAGCTTTCTTT. The chain recombines TRBV4-1 with TRBJ1-1; tentatively, D is TRBD1 (5 bases). Germline CDR1 and CDR2: MGHRA and YSYEKL. Trimming left V 4 bases short and J 8 bases short, with 14 bases between. The CDR3 length is 13 residues.

The chain carries TRBV28 and TRBJ1-4, with D uncertain. This CDR3 region has 15 residues. From germline, CDR1 is MDHEN and CDR2 SYDVKM. V lost 2 bases to trimming and J lost 0 bases, with 7 bases between them. The CDR3: CASSLGRTTNEKLFF. The CDR3 region has the DNA TGTGCCAGCAGTTTAGGAAGGACAACTAATGAAAAACTGTTTTTT.

The rearrangement links TRBV6-4 to TRBJ2-1; TRBD1 or TRBD2 may be the D gene (5 bases each). Trimming removed 6 bases from V and 2 bases from J, with 17 bases in between. Germline V lookup: CDR1 MRHNA, CDR2 SNTAGT. The CDR3 is 16 amino acids. Here the CDR3 reads CASRHRGLGAYNEQFF. CDR3 nucleotide sequence: TGTGCCAGCAGGCACCGGGGCCTGGGGGCCTACAATGAGCAGTTCTTC.

V and J are TRBV4-2 and TRBJ2-7; D gene uncertain. This CDR3 has 11 residues. From germline, CDR1 is LGHNA and CDR2 YNFKEQ. V shed 5 bases and J shed 6 bases, with 8 bases lying between them. The CDR3: CASSSVSEQYF. The CDR3 DNA is TGTGCCAGCAGCTCAGTAAGCGAGCAGTACTTC.

The chain combines TRBV14 with TRBJ1-6, with a tentative D call TRBD1 (5 bases). The CDR3 is 15 residues long. CDR1 is SGHDN and CDR2 is FVKESK in the germline V gene. V dropped 0 bases and J dropped 7 bases, with 10 bases sitting between them. CDR3 nucleotide sequence: TGTGCCAGCAGCCAAGATCGGGGCTGGAATTCACCCCTCCACTTT. It is translated as CASSQDRGWNSPLHF.

CDR3 amino acids: CASSFSFVGVYEQYF. In DNA, the CDR3 is TGCGCCAGCAGCTTTAGTTTCGTGGGCGTCTACGAGCAGTACTTC. This chain connects TRBV5-1 to TRBJ2-7; no clear D. V lost 2 bases and J lost 3, with 15 bases in between. The CDR3 extends over 15 amino acids. Germline CDR1 is SGHRS and CDR2 is YFSETQ.

The chain employs TRBV6-6 and TRBJ2-2, with unresolved D. Trimming pared 5 bases from V and 5 bases from J, leaving 9 bases between. There are 13 residues in the CDR3. Germline values: CDR1 MNHNY, CDR2 SVGAGI (reference sequence). The CDR3 coding sequence is TGTGCCAGCAGTATTGGGATGACCGGGGAGCTGTTTTTT. This sequence encodes CASSIGMTGELFF.

The chain has TRBV5-6 and TRBJ1-1; D ambiguous. Germline CDR1 is SGHDT and CDR2 is YYEEEE. V was trimmed by 1 base and J by 0 bases, leaving 10 bases between them. CDR3 length equals 15 residues. DNA of the CDR3: TGTGCCAGCAGCTTGTTTGAGGGTGTGAACACTGAAGCTTTCTTT. It is translated as CASSLFEGVNTEAFF. Supplemented by reference TRBV5-6 and TRBJ1-1, the full variable domain reads DAGVTQSPTHLIKTRGQQVTLRCSPKSGHDTVSWYQQALGQGPQFIFQYYEEEERQRGNFPDRFSGHQFPNYSSELNVNALLLGDSALYLCASSLFEGVNTEAFFGQGTRLTVV.

This clone was seen just once. V usage is TRBV5-8 and J usage is TRBJ2-1, with 9 bases matching TRBD1. V lost 1 base to trimming and J lost 9 bases; unmatched junction nucleotides: 5. CDR1 is SGHTS and CDR2 is YDEGEE in the germline V gene. The CDR3 runs to 14 residues. CDR3 bases: TGTGCCAGCAGCTTGCCGGGGACAGGGACTGAGCAGTTCTTC. Residues: CASSLPGTGTEQFF.